This TCR beta chain was obtained from a study of OX40 agonist ivuxolimab in advanced cancers. For this clone: A junction boundary mismatches the germline segment, possibly from a read error.

Data came from immunoSEQ multiplex PCR; TCRdb stores just in-frame clones and leaves some out. This repertoire shows about 45,000 clones, approximately 80% found once; its top ten account for approximately 15%. The clonotype was recovered from an adult with an advanced solid tumor such as melanoma, head and neck, liver or kidney cancer. The sequences come from CD4+ or CD8+ T cells sorted from blood, collected in a trial of the OX40 agonist ivuxolimab.

The CDR3, as DNA: TGTGCCAGCAACTTAGGGGGGGCGGGAGATACGCAGTATTTT. This encodes CASNLGGAGDTQYF. The chain recombines TRBV11-2 with TRBJ2-3; perhaps TRBD2 as D (7 bases). This CDR3 comprises 14 residues. Looked up from germline, CDR1 is SGHAT and CDR2 is FQNNGV. The variable domain in full, completed from reference TRBV11-2 and TRBJ2-3, reads EAGVAQSPRYKIIEKRQSVAFWCNPISGHATLYWYQQILGQGPKLLIQFQNNGVVDDSQLPKDRFSAERLKGVDSTLKIQPAKLEDSAVYLCASNLGGAGDTQYFGPGTRLTVL.